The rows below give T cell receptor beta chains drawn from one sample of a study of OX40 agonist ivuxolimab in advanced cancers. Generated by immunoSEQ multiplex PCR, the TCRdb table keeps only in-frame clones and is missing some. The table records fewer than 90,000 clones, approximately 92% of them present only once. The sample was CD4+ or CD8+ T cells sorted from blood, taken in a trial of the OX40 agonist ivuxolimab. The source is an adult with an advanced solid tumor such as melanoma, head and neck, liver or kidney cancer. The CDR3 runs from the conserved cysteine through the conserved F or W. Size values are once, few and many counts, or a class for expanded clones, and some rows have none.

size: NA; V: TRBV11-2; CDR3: CASTLSGSGRIDTQYF
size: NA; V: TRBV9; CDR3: CASSADIRLAGGGEQFF
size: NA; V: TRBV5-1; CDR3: CASSLRSGGYNEQFF
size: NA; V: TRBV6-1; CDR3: CASSEGRYTGELFF
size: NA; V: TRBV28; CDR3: CASRRQGWMSGANVLTF
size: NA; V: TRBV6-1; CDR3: CASSGTGAQETQYF
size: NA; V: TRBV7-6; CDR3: CASSSSQGGNSPLHF
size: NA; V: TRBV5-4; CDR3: CASSRGTGDYGYTF
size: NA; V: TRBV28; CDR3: CASSLTQGAQYF
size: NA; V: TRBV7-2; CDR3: CASSPGPGLVNEQFF
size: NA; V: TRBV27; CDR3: CASSIYGTITDTQYF
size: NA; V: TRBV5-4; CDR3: CASSLGGGSSYNEQFF
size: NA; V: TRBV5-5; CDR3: CASSGRTEKANYGYTF
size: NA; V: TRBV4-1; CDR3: CASSQDLGDLNEKLFF
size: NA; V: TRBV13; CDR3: CASSLDPTIRTSGSYNEQFF
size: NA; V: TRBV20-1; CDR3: CSATDREKLFF
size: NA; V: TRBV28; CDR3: CASSLVVNIQYF
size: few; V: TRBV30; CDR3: CAWGTYRGPNTEAFF
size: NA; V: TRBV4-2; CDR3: CASSQGQGETQYF
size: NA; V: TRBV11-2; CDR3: CASSSFRGRGEKLFF
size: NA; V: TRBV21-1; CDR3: CASKIRGRDTGELFF
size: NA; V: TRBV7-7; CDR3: CASSATSGRANGELFF
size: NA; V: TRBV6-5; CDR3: CASSYSLAGPLYEQYF
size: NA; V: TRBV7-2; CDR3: CASSPPGTDTQYF
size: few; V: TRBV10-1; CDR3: CASSERQMNSPLHF
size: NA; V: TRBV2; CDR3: CASGGWNRETQYF
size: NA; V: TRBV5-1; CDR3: CASSLTGPNSNQPQHF
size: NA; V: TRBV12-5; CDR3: CASGDRGRGGELFF
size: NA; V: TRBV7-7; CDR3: CASSQGTRETQYF
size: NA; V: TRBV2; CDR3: CASTSGLGQPQHF
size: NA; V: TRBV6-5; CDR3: CASSYSFRSSGNTIYF
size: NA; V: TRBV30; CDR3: CAWTGANVLTF
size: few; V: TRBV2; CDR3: CASSPGTGFNSPLHF
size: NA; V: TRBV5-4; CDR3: CASSPGPASNQPQHF
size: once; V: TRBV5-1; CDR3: CASSPAGGSYNEQFF
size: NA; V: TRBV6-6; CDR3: CASRRQGNTGELFF
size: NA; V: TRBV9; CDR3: CASRESGAGTQYF
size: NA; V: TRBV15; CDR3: CATSRDRSGQPSSYEQYF
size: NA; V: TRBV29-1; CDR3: CSVVSWDYGYTF
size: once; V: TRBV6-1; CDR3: CASSEFAGGTDTQYF
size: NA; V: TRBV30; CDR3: CAWRPGGNEQFF
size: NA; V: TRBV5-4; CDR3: CASSLAEGDSPLHF
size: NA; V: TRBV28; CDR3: CASCVGGGTSTDTQYF